This TCR beta chain was documented in a study of PD-1 blockade in classical Hodgkin lymphoma. Profiled with immunoSEQ multiplex PCR; TCRdb holds only in-frame clones, not every one. Among almost 100,000 clones listed, around 90% were seen once. The CDR3 spans 12 residues. V was shortened by 6 bases and J by 6 bases, with 10 bases between the two germline ends. Germline CDR1 is MNHEY and CDR2 is SMNVEV (reference sequence). Patients all relapsed after autologous stem cell transplantation, and there was variation in brentuximab vedotin exposure. This rearrangement joins TRBV27 to TRBJ2-3; D is ambiguous. The clonotype was recovered from a human donor with classical Hodgkin lymphoma. This material consisted of peripheral blood mononuclear cells (PBMCs), taken at baseline. The CDR3 region is CASRRLLDTQYF. The CDR3 bases are TGTGCCAGCAGACGGTTGTTGGATACGCAGTATTTT.